The rows below give T cell receptor beta chains drawn from one sample of a study of cytomegalovirus exposure and HLA in healthy donors. The method was immunoSEQ multiplex PCR; TCRdb's version includes in-frame clones alone and lacks a portion of them. The table lists some 43,000 clones. The source material was PBMCs. Receptors originate from a woman aged 25 to 39 in good health and CMV-seronegative. The conserved cysteine and the conserved F or W are not part of the CDR3 here.

cdr3_length j_call v_call cdr3_aa
12 TRBJ2-7 TRBV27 ASSLLGSRDEQY
14 TRBJ2-2 TRBV4-2 ASSQGLTSGKEELF
13 TRBJ1-2 TRBV4-2 ASSHPGQGAVGYT
13 TRBJ2-5 TRBV7-2 ASSLGRTSGETQY
15 TRBJ2-6 TRBV18 ASSPGAGAPGANVLT
13 TRBJ2-7 TRBV5-1 ASSGGGDTSYEQY
13 TRBJ1-1 TRBV5-1 ASSLGTGPNTEAF
10 TRBJ2-1 TRBV13 ASSPPDNEQF
9 TRBJ2-1 TRBV25-1 ASSDRQVEF
14 TRBJ1-3 TRBV9 ASSETGGFSGNTIY
13 TRBJ2-1 TRBV19 ASSWTSGSYNEQF
12 TRBJ2-1 TRBV7-9 ASTRAGGPGEQF
10 TRBJ1-2 TRBV30 AWSGANRGYT
13 TRBJ2-7 TRBV18 ASSPGSRGVDEQY
14 TRBJ2-7 TRBV27 ASSPGTSRGSYEQY
13 TRBJ1-2 TRBV23-1 ASSRGVEGAYGYT
12 TRBJ2-3 TRBV5-1 ASSLNQYTDTQY
12 TRBJ2-5 TRBV5-1 ASSPGRGWETQY
10 TRBJ2-7 TRBV7-9 ASRGGSYEQY
15 TRBJ1-1 TRBV15 ATSRGLGTGGSLDAF
12 TRBJ2-7 TRBV14 ASSRLAGDDEQY
14 TRBJ2-3 TRBV6-6 ASRGTSGSVTDTQY
18 TRBJ2-3 TRBV7-8 ASSLGDWTSLSPSTDTQY
13 TRBJ2-5 TRBV4-3 ASSHATSGIETQY
13 TRBJ2-7 TRBV30 AGSVMGGITYEQY
13 TRBJ1-2 TRBV11-2 ASSLGPFSNYGYT
13 TRBJ2-1 TRBV7-9 ASRYGTGSKNEQF
13 TRBJ1-5 TRBV19 ASSNPGIPHQPQH
12 TRBJ2-1 TRBV13 ASSLEWEGNEQF
11 TRBJ1-1 TRBV30 AWSLQGVTEAF
11 TRBJ2-3 TRBV28 ATRIGTADTQY
13 TRBJ2-2 TRBV5-1 ASSLGTLPAGELF
15 TRBJ2-7 TRBV4-1 ASSQDPRASGPYEQY
13 TRBJ1-2 TRBV29-1 SAHAGRGQGTGYT
14 TRBJ2-7 TRBV6-5 ASRYHRGFGNYEQY
14 TRBJ1-2 TRBV30 AWSVRGARGDYGYT
10 TRBJ1-1 TRBV5-1 ASTTGGDEAF
10 TRBJ2-1 TRBV30 AAGLGGPEQF
14 TRBJ1-1 TRBV6-5 ASSYSPGHRNTEAF
12 TRBJ2-3 TRBV5-1 ASSASGITDTQY
11 TRBJ1-1 TRBV6-6 ASRDTGTLRAF
13 TRBJ2-3 TRBV7-2 ASSRYSGSTDTQY
14 TRBJ1-4 TRBV4-3 ASSQETGTGGTKLF
14 TRBJ2-5 TRBV4-1 ASSQEAGFLLETQY
13 TRBJ2-3 TRBV29-1 SVVGRDPPTDTQY
13 TRBJ1-4 TRBV18 ASSRDRAKNEKLF
13 TRBJ2-7 TRBV7-3 ASSSAGTGLREQY
16 TRBJ2-7 TRBV5-1 ASSSRGSGRAVPYEQY
13 TRBJ2-5 TRBV2 ASSVATGALQTQY
14 TRBJ2-7 TRBV23-1 ASSQSLPAGIYEQY
14 TRBJ2-7 TRBV6-1 ASSAPVAGASYEQY
10 TRBJ1-6 TRBV30 AWNRGNSPLH
11 TRBJ1-1 TRBV9 ASSVDGNTEAF
14 TRBJ2-7 TRBV18 ASSPGLAGEPREQY
14 TRBJ2-3 TRBV5-4 ASSLGLAGVTDTQY
14 TRBJ1-2 TRBV4-2 ASSQDLPRPGDGYT
11 TRBJ1-1 TRBV4-1 ASSQGANTEAF
13 TRBJ1-2 TRBV9 ASSPRVAHNYGYT
14 TRBJ2-1 TRBV19 ASSPTRVVPFNEQF